The 8 T cell receptor beta chains reported below all come from one sample, sequenced in a study of cytomegalovirus exposure and HLA in healthy donors. The PCR had 60 Vbeta and 13 Jbeta primers. Profiled with immunoSEQ multiplex PCR; TCRdb holds only in-frame clones, not every one. The sample has around 68,000 clones; about 75% are singletons. The specimen sequenced was PBMCs. The receptors stem from a woman aged 30 to 39 in good health and CMV-seropositive.

The chain is built from TRBV12-5 and TRBJ2-7, with 9 bases that match TRBD2. Germline trimming cut 0 bases from V and 2 bases from J; bases unmatched to any gene: 5. Germline V gene data show CDR1 as LGHNT and CDR2 as FRNRAP. The CDR3 has 16 residues. This CDR3 is CASGLVNSGSPYEQYF. CDR3 in DNA: TGTGCTAGTGGTTTGGTAAATAGCGGGAGTCCCTACGAGCAGTACTTC.

The V call is TRBV29-1, the J call TRBJ1-1; 10 nucleotides align to TRBD1. From germline, CDR1 is SQVTM and CDR2 ANQGSEA. V was pared by 6 bases and J by 0 bases, with 1 base of the junction left unmatched. The CDR3 is 13 residues long. The CDR3 bases are TGCAGCGTAGGACAGGGGGTGAACACTGAAGCTTTCTTT. It codes for CSVGQGVNTEAFF.

The sample holds one count of this clone. The V and J genes are TRBV7-9 and TRBJ2-5; D remains unclear. CDR3 length: 14 amino acids. Trimming pared 5 bases from V and 0 bases from J, leaving 10 bases between. Germline CDR1 is SEHNR and CDR2 is FQNEAQ (reference sequence). The DNA of the CDR3 is TGTGCCAGCAGCCCCCAACAGTACCAAGAGACCCAGTACTTC. It translates to CASSPQQYQETQYF.

This chain uses TRBV27 with TRBJ2-1; 7 bases agree with TRBD2. Germline lookup yields CDR1 MNHEY and CDR2 SMNVEV (reference sequence). This CDR3 region has 15 residues. With 5 bases clipped from V and 2 bases from J, the junction kept 6 bases outside the gene matches. The CDR3 region is CASSLTSEPYNEQFF. DNA for the CDR3: TGTGCCAGCAGTCTAACTAGCGAGCCCTACAATGAGCAGTTCTTC.

The chain links TRBV15 to TRBJ2-2; TRBD2 is a possible D gene (5 bases). The CDR3 extends over 17 amino acids. Germline V gene sequence: CDR1 LNHNV, CDR2 YYDKDF (reference sequence). V was clipped by 3 bases and J by 3 bases, with 17 bases between them. The CDR3 is CATSRVPLALHTGELFF. The CDR3 nucleotides read TGTGCCACCAGCAGGGTTCCTCTAGCCCTACACACCGGGGAGCTGTTTTTT.

V gene TRBV27 combines with J gene TRBJ2-7; D is undetermined. Germline values: CDR1 MNHEY, CDR2 SMNVEV (reference sequence). This CDR3 has 14 amino acids. Trimming removed 3 bases from V and 2 bases from J, with 11 bases in between. CDR3 coding DNA: TGTGCCAGCAGTTTTCGCGGTAATCCCTACGAGCAGTACTTC. Its protein product is CASSFRGNPYEQYF.

This sequence joins TRBV4-3 and TRBJ2-1, with D tentatively TRBD2 (6 bases). Germline V gives CDR1 LGHNA, CDR2 YSLEER. The CDR3 extends over 17 amino acids. V was trimmed by 8 bases and J by 4 bases, leaving 24 bases between them. The CDR3 loop reads CASVRRGTPIDYNEQFF. CDR3 in DNA: TGCGCCAGCGTCCGACGAGGGACTCCTATAGATTACAATGAGCAGTTCTTC.

The genes are TRBV19 and TRBJ2-3; TRBD2 aligns across 11 bases. CDR3 length: 16 residues. Germline V gives CDR1 LNHDA, CDR2 SQIVND (reference sequence). J gave up 0 bases and V 5 bases, and 4 bases lay outside the gene matches. The CDR3, as DNA: TGTGCCAGTAGTCTACTAGCGGGAGCTAGCACAGATACGCAGTATTTT. Protein sequence: CASSLLAGASTDTQYF.